This T cell receptor beta chain comes out of a study of identical twins. TCRdb ran MiXCR on the 5' RACE reads and lists one entry per CDR3 protein. The sample lists roughly 350,000 distinct CDR3 sequences, approximately 10% occurring once. The CDR3 contains 16 residues. CDR1 and CDR2 (germline): LNHDA, SQIVND (reference sequence). Germline trimming cut 5 bases from V and 2 bases from J; bases unmatched to any gene: 8. J is TRBJ2-2 and V is TRBV19; TRBD2 aligns across 7 bases. The receptor was isolated from a woman aged 45-65 years in good health. The sample was naive T cells sorted from blood. CDR3 sequence: CASSPSPSGNTGELFF. The CDR3 bases are TGTGCCAGTAGTCCATCACCTAGCGGAAACACCGGGGAGCTGTTTTTT.